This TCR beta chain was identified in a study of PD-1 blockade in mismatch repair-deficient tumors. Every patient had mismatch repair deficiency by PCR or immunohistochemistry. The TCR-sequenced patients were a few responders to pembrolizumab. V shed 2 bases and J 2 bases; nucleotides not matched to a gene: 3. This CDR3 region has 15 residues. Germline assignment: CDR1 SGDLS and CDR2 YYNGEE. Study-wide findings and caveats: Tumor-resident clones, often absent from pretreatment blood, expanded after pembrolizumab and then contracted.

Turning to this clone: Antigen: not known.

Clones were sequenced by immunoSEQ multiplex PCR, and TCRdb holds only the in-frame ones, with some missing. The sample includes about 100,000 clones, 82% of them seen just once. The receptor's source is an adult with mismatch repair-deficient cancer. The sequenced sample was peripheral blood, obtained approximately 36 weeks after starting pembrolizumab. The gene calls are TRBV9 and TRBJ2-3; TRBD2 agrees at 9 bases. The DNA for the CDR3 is TGTGCCAGCAGCGTTTCTAGCGGGAACACAGATACGCAGTATTTT. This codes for CASSVSSGNTDTQYF.